Listed below are T cell receptor beta chains from one sample, sequenced in a study of blood T cell repertoires in COVID-19. The method was immunoSEQ multiplex PCR; TCRdb's version includes in-frame clones alone and lacks a portion of them. This sample has 130,000 to 150,000 clones, with more than 75% found just once. Sequencing was done on a sample of PBMCs or T cells enriched from blood (not recorded which). These receptor sequences come from a man aged 60 to 69 who had recovered from COVID-19. The CDR3 runs from the conserved cysteine through the conserved F or W. A D gene is named only where the DNA matches it firmly. The size entry is marked missing in some rows and otherwise reads once, few, many or a size class.

TRBJ1-3 NA NA TRBV11-2 TGTGCCAGCAGCACCACAGGGTTCTCTGGAAACACCATATATTTT CASSTTGFSGNTIYF
TRBJ1-4 NA NA TRBV11-2 TGTGCCAGCAGCTTAGATGGGGCGTATAATGAAAAACTGTTTTTT CASSLDGAYNEKLFF
TRBJ1-5 TRBD1 NA TRBV18 TGTGCCAGCTCACGGGACAGATTGAGCAATCAGCCCCAGCATTTT CASSRDRLSNQPQHF
TRBJ2-1 TRBD2 NA TRBV10-2 TGCGCCAGCAGTGAGTCTCCGGGACTAGCGGGAGTTGAGCAGTTCTTC CASSESPGLAGVEQFF
TRBJ2-5 NA NA TRBV24-1 TGTGCCACCAGTGTTCCCTTGCCGGGGGGCGGGGAGACCCAGTACTTC CATSVPLPGGGETQYF
TRBJ2-7 TRBD1 NA TRBV6-6 TGTGCCAGCAGTCGGGACAGGGGTCTTAACGAGCAGTACTTC CASSRDRGLNEQYF
TRBJ1-2 NA NA TRBV5-1 TGCGCCAGCAGCTTGACACAGAACTATGGCTACACCTTC CASSLTQNYGYTF
TRBJ2-1 TRBD1 few TRBV27 TGTGCCAGCCTCGGGACAGACAATTACAATGAGCAGTTCTTC CASLGTDNYNEQFF
TRBJ2-1 TRBD2 NA TRBV27 TGTGCCAGCAGTTTCGGGACTAGCGATTACAATGAGCAGTTCTTC CASSFGTSDYNEQFF
TRBJ1-4 NA NA TRBV21-1 TGTGCCAGCAGCAAAGGGCGGGAGGGCCGTGCAACTAATGAAAAACTGTTTTTT CASSKGREGRATNEKLFF
TRBJ2-5 NA NA TRBV5-6 TGTGCCAGCAGCTTGGCCGGGCGGGGCCAAGAGACCCAGTACTTC CASSLAGRGQETQYF
TRBJ2-2 NA NA TRBV5-4 TGTGCCAGCAGCCCTCCCACCGGGGAGCTGTTTTTT CASSPPTGELFF
TRBJ1-1 TRBD1 NA TRBV2 TGTGCCAGCTCCCGACAGGGTGCTGAAGCTTTCTTT CASSRQGAEAFF
TRBJ1-6 NA NA TRBV6-5 TGTGCCAGCAGTTACTGGTCCAGGGGTAATTCACCCCTCCACTTT CASSYWSRGNSPLHF
TRBJ1-1 NA once TRBV2 TGTGCCAGCAGTGCCACAGGGTTGGGCACTGAAGCTTTCTTT CASSATGLGTEAFF
TRBJ2-5 TRBD1 NA TRBV9 TGTGCCAGCAGTACCAGGGGGCAAGAGACCCAGTACTTC CASSTRGQETQYF
TRBJ1-5 NA NA TRBV6-5 TGTGCCAGCAGTTACGATGGAGATCAGCCCCAGCATTTT CASSYDGDQPQHF
TRBJ2-7 NA NA TRBV6-6 TGTGCCAGCAGTTACGTAGCCTACGAGCAGTACTTC CASSYVAYEQYF
TRBJ1-4 TRBD1 NA TRBV2 TGTGCCAGCAGTGAGGGACAGTTTAATGAAAAACTGTTTTTT CASSEGQFNEKLFF
TRBJ2-7 NA once TRBV3-1/TRBV3-2 TGTGCCAGCACCAACCGGCCGGGATCCTACGAGCAGTACTTC CASTNRPGSYEQYF
TRBJ1-5 TRBD1 NA TRBV9 TGTGCCAGCAGCGTACAGGGGGCGCGGGGTCAGCCCCAGCATTTT CASSVQGARGQPQHF
TRBJ1-6 NA NA TRBV2 TGTGCCAGCAGTGAATATCGTACAGGGAAGAATTCACCCCTCCACTTT CASSEYRTGKNSPLHF
TRBJ2-6 TRBD1 NA TRBV5-3 TGTGCCAGAAGCCGTCCGGGACAGGGGGGGACTGGGGCCAACGTCCTGACTTTC CARSRPGQGGTGANVLTF
TRBJ2-7 NA NA TRBV14 TGTGCCAGCAGCTCCTTCTACGAGCAGTACTTC CASSSFYEQYF